These T cell receptor beta chains were read from a single sample in a study of blood T cell repertoires in COVID-19. This table comes from immunoSEQ multiplex PCR, and its TCRdb copy is limited to in-frame clones, with some not included. Of some 100,000 clones listed, 88% are singletons. Sequencing used peripheral blood. Receptors were obtained from a woman over 75 with active COVID-19. Both conserved end residues are part of each CDR3. The order of the fields is J gene, clone size, D gene, V gene, CDR3 DNA, CDR3 protein. The D gene is left open where the match is weak. The listing skips clone size in some rows; elsewhere it reads once, few, many or a size class.

TRBJ2-7 - TRBD2 TRBV28 TGTGCCACCAGACTAGCGGGGACCCACGAGCAGTACTTC CATRLAGTHEQYF
TRBJ1-6 - - TRBV4-1 TGCGCCAGCAGCCACCAGAAGGATAGATACCTCCCGGGAAATTCACCCCTCCACTTT CASSHQKDRYLPGNSPLHF
TRBJ2-4 - TRBD2 TRBV18 TGTGCCAGCTCACCCCAGACTAGCGGGAGTCAGTACTTC CASSPQTSGSQYF
TRBJ2-1 - - TRBV20-1 TGCAGTGCCCCGGGGGGCGATGAGCAGTTCTTC CSAPGGDEQFF
TRBJ1-2 - - TRBV27 TGTGCCAGCAGTTTATCGCCGCAGGGAAAAGGCTACACCTTC CASSLSPQGKGYTF
TRBJ2-1 - - TRBV4-2 TGTGCCAGCAGCCAAGATAGGGGGGGAGAGCAGTTCTTC CASSQDRGGEQFF
TRBJ2-2 - - TRBV6-5 TGTGCCAGCAAACAGGGGGGGGGCACCGGGGAGCTGTTTTTT CASKQGGGTGELFF
TRBJ1-2 - - TRBV2 TGTGCCACCACGCAAGTGATGAGTTCCCGAGGCTACACCTTC CATTQVMSSRGYTF
TRBJ1-3 - - TRBV21-1 TGTGCCAGCAGCAACCACGCGGTTAAGGCGAACACCATATATTTT CASSNHAVKANTIYF
TRBJ2-1 - - TRBV28 TGTGCCAGCAGTTTGCAGAACAGGGACAATGAGCAGTTCTTC CASSLQNRDNEQFF
TRBJ2-1 - - TRBV24-1 TGTGCCACCAGTGATTTGTGGGGCACCGGTGAGCAGTTCTTC CATSDLWGTGEQFF
TRBJ2-7 few TRBD1 TRBV6-6 TGTGCCAGCAGTTACGAGGTCAGGGGGCAGGGCGAGCAGTACTTC CASSYEVRGQGEQYF